Described below is a single T cell receptor (beta chain) sequence and its context. The target antigen is unknown. This sample is drawn from a study of OX40 agonist ivuxolimab in advanced cancers. Study information: A male proportion of 70% to 90% was recorded, with mean age around 62 years and range about 23 to 80. Study observations and caveats: There were, on average, more expanded clones in CD8+ T cells than in CD4+.

The CDR3 consists of 16 residues. Germline CDR1 reads WSHSY; CDR2 reads SAAADI. The V end lost 6 bases, the J end lost 0 bases, and 15 bases lay between the germline ends. Anyone with autoimmune disease history or systemic immunosuppression was excluded. The protocol was immunoSEQ multiplex PCR, while the TCRdb copy is restricted to in-frame clones and leaves out a portion. The table has tens of thousands of clones, 85% to 90% seen once; the top ten hold around 5%. This rearrangement joins TRBV10-2 to TRBJ1-3, with a tentative D call TRBD1 (5 bases). The receptor's source is an adult with an advanced solid tumor such as melanoma, head and neck, liver or kidney cancer. The sample in question was CD4+ or CD8+ T cells sorted from blood, obtained in a trial of the OX40 agonist ivuxolimab. The CDR3 DNA is TGCGCCAGCAGCTACCCCAGACAGATCTCTGGAAACACCATATATTTT. It specifies CASSYPRQISGNTIYF.